The 12 T cell receptor beta chains below all came from one sample that was sequenced in a study of CD8 T cells in ankylosing spondylitis (dated by TCRdb to about 2017). Study-wide findings and limitations: Blood from ankylosing spondylitis patients appeared to be characterized by a TCR beta motif made up of about 8 highly homologous amino acid variants.

No antigen has been assigned to these receptors. Library preparation used 5' RACE. Instrument on record: Illumina HiSeq 2500. The public reads were run again by TCRdb, first through fastp at Q25 and then through MiXCR, and only productive beta chains were kept. Rows are combined by CDR3 protein, so each entry shows the most common genes and DNA. In this sample the table shows approximately 540,000 distinct CDR3 sequences, roughly 13% of which occur a single time. The ten largest clones add up to approximately 6.3% of the sample. Sequencing used blood, either unsorted or a sorted T cell fraction (not recorded which). These receptors were obtained from a male donor with ankylosing spondylitis.

On this clonotype: A much larger clone differs from this one at a single base, so this may be a read error. The rearrangement uses TRBV11-2 and TRBJ2-2; possibly TRBD1 for D (6 bases). The CDR3 has 15 amino acids. The germline V gene has CDR1 SGHAT and CDR2 FQNNGV. The V and J ends lost 5 bases and 7 bases respectively, with 17 bases between them. The CDR3 DNA reads TGTGCCAGCAGCCTCTACAGGGTTGGTGGCGGGGAGCTGTTTTTT. Protein product: CASSLYRVGGGELFF. The whole variable domain, filled in from reference TRBV11-2 and TRBJ2-2, reads EAGVAQSPRYKIIEKRQSVAFWCNPISGHATLYWYQQILGQGPKLLIQFQNNGVVDDSQLPKDRFSAERLKGVDSTLKIQPAKLEDSAVYLCASSLYRVGGGELFFGEGSRLTVL.

This clonotype appeared a few times. The chain joins TRBV10-3 to TRBJ1-4, with unresolved D. Trimming cost V 8 bases and J 0 bases, with 7 bases left between them. This CDR3 has 13 amino acids. Germline V lookup: CDR1 ENHRY, CDR2 SYGVKD. Here the CDR3 reads CAIAASTNEKLFF. The CDR3 region has the DNA TGTGCCATCGCCGCATCAACTAATGAAAAACTGTTTTTT.

This chain joins TRBV20-1 and TRBJ2-2; 8 bases map to TRBD2. Per germline, CDR1 DFQATT and CDR2 SNEGSKA (reference sequence). J lost 6 bases, V lost 3 bases, and 6 bases had no gene match. This CDR3 has 14 amino acids. The CDR3 bases are TGCAGTGCTAGTCTACGGGGGGGGTCCGGGGAGCTGTTTTTT. It specifies CSASLRGGSGELFF.

This clonotype has ten or more counts. The chain links TRBV24-1 to TRBJ2-1, with 10 nucleotides matching TRBD2. The CDR3 loop spans 16 amino acids. Trimming cost V 5 bases and J 9 bases; bases outside gene matches: 12. Germline CDR1 KGHDR, CDR2 SFDVKD. The CDR3 protein is CATSGPEASGSFEQFF. CDR3 coding DNA: TGTGCCACCAGTGGACCCGAGGCTAGCGGGAGTTTTGAGCAGTTCTTC.

The sample holds many counts of this clonotype. V usage is TRBV24-1 and J usage is TRBJ2-1, with TRBD2 matching over 12 bases. This CDR3 comprises 18 residues. The germline V gene has CDR1 KGHDR and CDR2 SFDVKD. Trimming removed 4 bases from V and 1 base from J; junction bases left unmatched: 7. The CDR3 DNA reads as TGTGCCACCAGTGACAGACGACTAGCGGGAGCTTCCTACAATGAGCAGTTCTTC. This sequence encodes CATSDRRLAGASYNEQFF.

The V call is TRBV2, the J call TRBJ1-2, with TRBD1 as a possible D gene (6 bases). CDR3 size: 13 residues. Germline CDR1 SNHLY, CDR2 FYNNEI. V was shortened by 5 bases and J by 11 bases, with 18 bases between the two germline ends. In nucleotides, the CDR3 is TGTGCCAGCAGTCCTAGGGGGATTATGGCTTACACCTTC. Protein sequence: CASSPRGIMAYTF.

The table lists this clonotype with many counts. CDR3 bases: TGCAGTGCTAGAAAAGGGGCCTATTTAGCGCCCCGAAACATTCAGTACTTC. Translation gives CSARKGAYLAPRNIQYF. The genes are TRBV20-1 and TRBJ2-4, with D perhaps being TRBD1 or TRBD2 (5 bases each). Germline V gives CDR1 DFQATT, CDR2 SNEGSKA (reference sequence). V lost 2 bases to trimming and J lost 6 bases, with 23 bases between them. This CDR3 spans 17 amino acids.

This clonotype was counted many times. The V and J genes are TRBV5-1 and TRBJ2-1, with D uncertain. Germline V CDR1 and CDR2: SGHRS, YFSETQ. The V end lost 0 bases, the J end lost 3 bases, and 7 bases lay between the germline ends. The CDR3 is 14 residues long. The CDR3 DNA reads TGCGCCAGCAGCTTGGGCCAGGACTACAATGAGCAGTTCTTC. It is translated as CASSLGQDYNEQFF. Filled out from reference TRBV5-1 and TRBJ2-1, the complete variable domain reads KAGVTQTPRYLIKTRGQQVTLSCSPISGHRSVSWYQQTPGQGLQFLFEYFSETQRNKGNFPGRFSGRQFSNSRSEMNVSTLELGDSALYLCASSLGQDYNEQFFGPGTRLTVL.

This chain connects TRBV5-1 to TRBJ2-3; either TRBD1 or TRBD2 may fit D (5 bases each). V was pared by 1 base and J by 2 bases, with 17 bases between. Germline CDR1 SGHRS, CDR2 YFSETQ. The CDR3 spans 17 residues. CDR3 in DNA: TGCGCCAGCAGCTTGACGGGACCTCCTCGAATCACAGATACGCAGTATTTT. Protein sequence: CASSLTGPPRITDTQYF.

This clonotype was observed a handful of times. V is TRBV7-2 and J is TRBJ2-2; 10 positions agree with TRBD2. The CDR3 has 17 residues. Looked up from germline, CDR1 is SGHTA and CDR2 is FQGNSA. Trimming took 1 base from V and 8 from J; bases not matched to a gene: 10. The CDR3 loop is CASSLVGYSGGRGELFF. DNA for the CDR3: TGTGCCAGCAGCTTAGTCGGATATAGCGGGGGGAGAGGGGAGCTGTTTTTT. The complete variable domain, with remaining parts taken from reference TRBV7-2 and TRBJ2-2, reads GAGVSQSPSNKVTEKGKDVELRCDPISGHTALYWYRQSLGQGLEFLIYFQGNSAPDKSGLPSDRFSAERTGGSVSTLTIQRTQQEDSAVYLCASSLVGYSGGRGELFFGEGSRLTVL.

The CDR3 nucleotides read TGCAGTGCTAGTGGGTTCCTACACTCCTACAATGAGCAGTTCTTC. It yields the protein CSASGFLHSYNEQFF. This chain links TRBV20-1 with TRBJ2-1; D not resolved. The CDR3 extends over 15 amino acids. The germline V and J ends were trimmed by 3 bases and 0 bases, with 12 bases remaining between them. Germline values: CDR1 DFQATT, CDR2 SNEGSKA (reference sequence).

This clonotype has ten or more counts. This chain connects TRBV7-9 to TRBJ2-4, with D uncertain. The V end lost 5 bases, the J end lost 0 bases, and 14 bases lay between the germline ends. This CDR3 region has 16 residues. The germline gives CDR1 SEHNR, CDR2 FQNEAQ (reference sequence). CDR3 DNA: TGTGCCAGCAGCCAGACGAGTTCCCTAGCCAAAAACATTCAGTACTTC. Protein: CASSQTSSLAKNIQYF. Complete variable domain (other parts from reference TRBV7-9 and TRBJ2-4): DTGVSQNPRHKITKRGQNVTFRCDPISEHNRLYWYRQTLGQGPEFLTYFQNEAQLEKSRLLSDRFSAERPKGSFSTLEIQRTEQGDSAMYLCASSQTSSLAKNIQYFGAGTRLSVL.